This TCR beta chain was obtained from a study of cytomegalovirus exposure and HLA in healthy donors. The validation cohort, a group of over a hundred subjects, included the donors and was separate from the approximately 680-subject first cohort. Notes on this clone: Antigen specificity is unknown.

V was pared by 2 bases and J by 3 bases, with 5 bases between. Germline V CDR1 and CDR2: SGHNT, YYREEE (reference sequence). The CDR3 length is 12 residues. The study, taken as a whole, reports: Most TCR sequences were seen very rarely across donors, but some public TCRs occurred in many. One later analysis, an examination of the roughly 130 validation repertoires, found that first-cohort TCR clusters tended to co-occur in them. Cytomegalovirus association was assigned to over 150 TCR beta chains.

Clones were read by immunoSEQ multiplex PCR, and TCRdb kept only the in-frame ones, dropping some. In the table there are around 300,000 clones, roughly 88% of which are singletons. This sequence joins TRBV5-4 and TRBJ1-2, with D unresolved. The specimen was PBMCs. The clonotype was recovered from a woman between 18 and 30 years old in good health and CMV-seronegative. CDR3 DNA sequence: TGTGCCAGCAGCTTCGGGGACTATGGCTACACCTTC. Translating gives CASSFGDYGYTF.